The clone carrying this T cell receptor (beta chain) has at least ten counts. This entry comes from a study of blood T cell repertoires in COVID-19. The wider study: The United States, Italy and Spain provided the acute and convalescent COVID-19 samples. The analysed material was cDNA or gDNA that came from T cells, B-cell-depleted T cells, or PBMCs.

Germline loops: CDR1 SGHTA, CDR2 FQGNSA. The CDR3 covers 17 residues. Trimming took off 0 bases at V and 1 base at J, with 12 bases between the two ends. Original data processing: Amplification of reference gene primers was used by the study to estimate nucleated cell counts. Using immunoSEQ multiplex PCR, the repertoire was profiled, and TCRdb retains in-frame clones only, with some absent. Clonal size and the V and J genes are those of that table, whereas D and trimming came from the DNA. The table has more than 110,000 clones, about 70% seen once. The source is a man of 80 years or more with acute or convalescent COVID-19. The rearrangement joins TRBV7-2 to TRBJ2-2, with a tentative D call TRBD1 (5 bases). The sequencing input was peripheral blood. As DNA, the CDR3 is TGTGCCAGCAGCTTAGCGGCCCAGGGATGGAACACCGGGGAGCTGTTTTTT. Its protein is CASSLAAQGWNTGELFF.